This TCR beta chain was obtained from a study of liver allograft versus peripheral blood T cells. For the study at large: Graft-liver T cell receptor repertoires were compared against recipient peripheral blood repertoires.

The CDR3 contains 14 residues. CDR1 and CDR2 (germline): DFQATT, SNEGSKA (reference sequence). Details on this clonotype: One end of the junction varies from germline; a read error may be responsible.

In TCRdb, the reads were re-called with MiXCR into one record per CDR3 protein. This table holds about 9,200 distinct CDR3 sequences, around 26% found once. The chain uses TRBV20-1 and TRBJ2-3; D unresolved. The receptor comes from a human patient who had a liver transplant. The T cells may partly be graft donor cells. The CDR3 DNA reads TGCAGTGGTAGAGAGACGGTCTCCACAGATACGCAGTATTTT. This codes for CSGRETVSTDTQYF.